Presented here are 9 T cell receptor beta chains from one specimen sequenced in a study of kidney transplant recipient with SARS-CoV-2 infection (dated by TCRdb to the early 2020s). The time point label for this specimen denotes: pre-pandemic baseline sample and day 111 after first positive SARS-CoV-2 test. Sequencing used an Illumina MiSeq. TCRdb reprocessing: public reads trimmed at Q25 with fastp, clones called with MiXCR, in-frame beta chains kept. Every CDR3 protein is listed once, alongside the most common genes and DNA of its rows. This sample gives some 220,000 distinct CDR3 sequences in total; 29% of them show up just once. About 7% of the sample is in the top ten clones. The sample was a blood sample, taken at baseline and between days 110 and 120 from a kidney transplant recipient. These receptors were taken from a male patient aged 25-45 years who had COVID-19 and was a kidney transplant recipient. After a transplant, the donor of the graft may account for some T cells.

This clonotype was found many times. This chain links TRBV12-3 or TRBV12-4 with TRBJ1-5; unclear D gene. CDR3 length: 13 amino acids. The V end was cut by 2 bases, the J end by 4 bases, with 6 bases between. The CDR3 nucleotides are TGTGCCAGCAGTTTATGGGTGAATCAGCCCCAGCATTTT. It yields the protein CASSLWVNQPQHF.

This clonotype appeared many times. The J gene is TRBJ1-1, the V gene TRBV5-4, with a tentative D call TRBD1 (5 bases). The CDR3 extends over 14 amino acids. Trimming shortened V by 0 bases and J by 1 base, and 7 bases separated the two germline ends. Germline V gene data show CDR1 as SGHNT and CDR2 as YYREEE (reference sequence). CDR3 protein: CASSLEGRNTEAFF. DNA of the CDR3: TGTGCCAGCAGCTTGGAGGGGAGGAACACTGAAGCTTTCTTT.

Comments on this clonotype: A clone one base away is much larger, so this may be a read error. This rearrangement joins TRBV18 to TRBJ2-4; TRBD1 matches at 7 bases. The end of the DNA is better explained by TRBJ2-7, so the J call may be wrong. CDR3 length: 18 residues. Germline V gives CDR1 KGHSH, CDR2 LQKENI. The CDR3 region has the DNA TGTGCCAGCTCCGGGACAGACCGGTACACCCCACTCCTGAACGAGCAGTACTTC. Translating gives CASSGTDRYTPLLNEQYF.

This clonotype was detected many times. The chain has TRBV7-9 and TRBJ2-4; the D gene is possibly TRBD2 (5 bases). V lost 2 bases to trimming and J lost 0 bases, with 20 bases between them. Germline values: CDR1 SEHNR, CDR2 FQNEAQ (reference sequence). The CDR3 runs 19 residues. CDR3 sequence: CASSLTYLYGSLAKNIQYF. CDR3 nucleotides: TGTGCCAGCAGCTTAACGTATCTTTATGGGAGTTTAGCCAAAAACATTCAGTACTTC.

This clonotype was counted ten times or more. The V gene is TRBV7-2, the J gene TRBJ1-1, with a weak D call TRBD1 (6 bases). V was pared by 0 bases and J by 8 bases, with 22 bases between. From germline, CDR1 is SGHTA and CDR2 FQGNSA. This CDR3 has 17 residues. Here the CDR3 reads CASSLAPGATGTLEAFF. The CDR3 DNA reads as TGTGCCAGCAGCTTAGCGCCGGGGGCAACAGGGACTCTGGAAGCTTTCTTT.

In its sample, this clonotype was seen many times. As DNA, the CDR3 is TGTGCCAGCAGCGTGCGCGCTAAGTGCCGAAAGACCTATGGCTACACCTTC. Translated, it gives CASSVRAKCRKTYGYTF. The chain recombines TRBV7-7 with TRBJ1-2; D ambiguous. The CDR3 has 17 residues. CDR1 is SSHAT and CDR2 is FNYEAQ in the germline V gene (reference sequence). With 5 bases removed from V and 4 bases from J, the gap between germline ends came to 23 bases.

Points on this clonotype: Since a much larger clone is just one base distant, this may be a read error. The rearrangement joins TRBV11-1 to TRBJ1-2, with D unresolved. Trimming left V 5 bases short and J 4 bases short, with 23 bases between. CDR1 is SGHAT, CDR2 FQDESV, per germline (reference sequence). CDR3 size: 17 residues. CDR3 protein: CASSPLGKAGETYGYTF. CDR3 DNA: TGTGCCAGCAGCCCGCTCGGTAAGGCTGGAGAGACCTATGGCTACACCTTC.

In this sample, this clonotype turned up a few times. The chain joins TRBV9 to TRBJ2-3; no reliable D call. With 4 bases removed from V and 0 bases from J, the gap between germline ends came to 18 bases. Germline V CDR1 and CDR2: SGDLS, YYNGEE. The CDR3 has 17 amino acids. Here the CDR3 DNA reads TGTGCCAGCAGCCCGGCCGGGTCCCACCCTAGCACAGATACGCAGTATTTT. Its protein product is CASSPAGSHPSTDTQYF.

This clonotype appeared many times. The rearrangement links TRBV6-6 to TRBJ1-2; D is undetermined. Trimming stripped 5 bases from V and 4 bases from J, with 23 bases between. Germline V gene sequence: CDR1 MNHNY, CDR2 SVGAGI (reference sequence). This CDR3 comprises 17 residues. CDR3 sequence reads: CASSVNPGGRKTYGYTF. The CDR3 bases are TGTGCCAGCAGTGTTAATCCAGGTGGGAGAAAGACCTATGGCTACACCTTC.